The 20 T cell receptor beta chains below were found in one sample sequenced in a study of T cell changes during pregnancy in multiple sclerosis. Profiled with immunoSEQ multiplex PCR; TCRdb holds only in-frame clones, not every one. Seen here are fewer than 60,000 clones, around 93% observed once, and the top ten hold approximately 0.64%. This specimen was CD4+ T cells from peripheral blood mononuclear cells, taken after pregnancy. The receptors were gathered from a female donor with multiple sclerosis, enrolled in a pregnancy study.

J is TRBJ2-7 and V is TRBV6-5; possible D gene TRBD1, 6 bases. The CDR3 contains 13 residues. Trimming shortened V by 5 bases and J by 5 bases, and 13 bases separated the two germline ends. The germline V gene has CDR1 MNHEY and CDR2 SVGAGI. CDR3 in DNA: TGTGCCAGCAGTACGACAGGAGTCCACGAGCAGTACTTC. Its protein is CASSTTGVHEQYF.

The genes are TRBV7-9 and TRBJ1-2, with a weak D call TRBD1 (5 bases). Germline V lookup: CDR1 SEHNR, CDR2 FQNEAQ (reference sequence). Deletions cut 7 bases from V and 4 bases from J, with 16 bases between. This CDR3 is built from 14 residues. This CDR3 is CASTLSGGGYGYTF. The CDR3 DNA sequence: TGTGCCAGCACCCTTAGCGGGGGGGGCTATGGCTACACCTTC.

This chain joins TRBV19 and TRBJ1-2; weak D call: TRBD1 (5 bases). Germline assignment: CDR1 LNHDA and CDR2 SQIVND (reference sequence). The V gene lost 6 bases and the J gene lost 5 bases, with 16 bases spanning the gap. CDR3 length equals 14 residues. The CDR3 DNA sequence: TGTGCCAGTAGAGGCTCTGGAGGGGTGTATGGCTACACCTTC. Protein: CASRGSGGVYGYTF.

This clone was seen only once. The chain joins TRBV4-1 to TRBJ2-2; maybe TRBD2 (5 bases). Per germline, CDR1 MGHRA and CDR2 YSYEKL. The CDR3 sequence is 15 residues long. V was shortened by 1 base and J by 4 bases, with 10 bases between the two germline ends. The CDR3 protein is CASSQGQEVTGELFF. Here the CDR3 DNA reads TGCGCCAGCAGCCAAGGGCAGGAGGTCACCGGGGAGCTGTTTTTT.

V gene TRBV6-1 combines with J gene TRBJ1-1; 7 positions match TRBD1. Losses at the gene ends were 1 base for V and 1 base for J; bases not matched to a gene: 9. This CDR3 contains 17 residues. CDR1 and CDR2 (germline): MNHNS, SASEGT. The CDR3 nucleotides read TGTGCCAGCAGTGAAGAATCGGGACAGTTGAGGAACACTGAAGCTTTCTTT. It is translated as CASSEESGQLRNTEAFF.

This rearrangement joins TRBV7-6 to TRBJ1-1, with D tentatively TRBD1 (5 bases). The CDR3 contains 14 residues. V was pared by 1 base and J by 6 bases, with 12 bases between. Germline CDR1 is SGHVS and CDR2 is FNYEAQ. Here the CDR3 DNA reads TGTGCCAGCAGCTTAGGCGGGGCTCTGGCTGAAGCTTTCTTT. The encoded protein is CASSLGGALAEAFF.

This chain links TRBV5-4 with TRBJ2-7; 9 nucleotides line up with TRBD1. The germline gives CDR1 SGHNT, CDR2 YYREEE (reference sequence). The CDR3 has 14 residues. V lost 4 bases to trimming and J lost 4 bases; unmatched junction nucleotides: 6. The CDR3 DNA reads as TGTGCCAGCAGCCGTACAGGGGGCGCTTACGAGCAGTACTTC. It is translated as CASSRTGGAYEQYF.

This CDR3 is CASSNPPEDMNTEAFF. The CDR3 coding sequence is TGTGCCAGTAGTAACCCCCCTGAGGACATGAACACTGAAGCTTTCTTT. This sequence joins TRBV19 and TRBJ1-1; D possibly corresponds to TRBD1 (5 bases). Per germline, CDR1 LNHDA and CDR2 SQIVND (reference sequence). V was shortened by 4 bases and J by 0 bases, with 15 bases between the two germline ends. The CDR3 extends over 16 amino acids.

This clone has a single count. The chain uses TRBV18 and TRBJ2-3, with TRBD2 matching over 13 bases. The CDR3 covers 17 residues. Germline CDR1 KGHSH, CDR2 LQKENI. V lost 3 bases to trimming and J lost 6 bases; unmatched junction nucleotides: 9. The CDR3 protein is CASSPRLAGGLSDTQYF. The CDR3 nucleotides are TGTGCCAGCTCACCGAGACTAGCGGGGGGCCTAAGCGATACGCAGTATTTT.

The V call is TRBV6-1, the J call TRBJ1-2; D perhaps matches TRBD1 (6 bases). The germline V gene encodes CDR1 MNHNS and CDR2 SASEGT. This CDR3 has 15 amino acids. Trimming cost V 7 bases and J 6 bases, with 21 bases left between them. The CDR3 bases are TGTGCCAGCATCCTACGTAGAGGGGGGGTTGATGGCTACACCTTC. It specifies CASILRRGGVDGYTF.

V usage is TRBV11-3 and J usage is TRBJ2-2; D is unresolved. The germline gives CDR1 SGHNT, CDR2 YENEEA. Trimming cost V 4 bases and J 4 bases, with 4 bases left between them. CDR3 length: 12 amino acids. CDR3 sequence reads: CASSSFTGELFF. CDR3 coding DNA: TGTGCCAGCAGCTCCTTCACCGGGGAGCTGTTTTTT. Based on the CDR3 plus reference TRBV11-3 and TRBJ2-2, the full variable domain is EAGVVQSPRYKIIEKKQPVAFWCNPISGHNTLYWYLQNLGQGPELLIRYENEEAVDDSQLPKDRFSAERLKGVDSTLKIQPAELGDSAVYLCASSSFTGELFFGEGSRLTVL.

J is TRBJ2-7 and V is TRBV3-2; the D call in the table, TRBD2, was not verified against the DNA. TRBV3-2 is designated a pseudogene. This CDR3 spans 8 amino acids. CDR3 DNA: TGTGCCAGCAGCCCCTCCCTCTTC. It yields the protein CASSPSLF.

The chain couples TRBV7-3 to TRBJ2-3; tentative D call: TRBD1 (6 bases). The V end was cut by 2 bases, the J end by 3 bases, with 15 bases between. Germline loops: CDR1 SGHTA, CDR2 FQGTGA. The CDR3 runs to 16 residues. The CDR3 DNA is TGTGCCAGCAGCTTATATAGAGCAGGGGCGACAGATACGCAGTATTTT. Its protein is CASSLYRAGATDTQYF.

This chain uses TRBV7-3 with TRBJ2-3, with TRBD2 as a possible D gene (6 bases). V was cut by 8 bases and J by 5 bases, with 17 bases left in between. The CDR3 is 14 residues long. CDR1 SGHTA and CDR2 FQGTGA come from the germline V gene. The chain's CDR3 is CASGGGMGGDTQYF. DNA for the CDR3: TGTGCCAGCGGCGGTGGAATGGGAGGAGATACGCAGTATTTT.

The rearrangement links TRBV6-1 to TRBJ1-2; D is unclear. The V and J ends lost 5 bases and 3 bases respectively, with 4 bases between them. This CDR3 has 11 amino acids. Germline CDR1 reads MNHNS; CDR2 reads SASEGT. The DNA of the CDR3 is TGTGCCAGCAGTACGGACTATGGCTACACCTTC. Protein sequence: CASSTDYGYTF.

The rearrangement links TRBV7-3 to TRBJ2-1, with TRBD2 matching over 8 bases. The germline gives CDR1 SGHTA, CDR2 FQGTGA. The V and J ends lost 2 bases and 2 bases, in that order; junction bases with no gene match: 8. This CDR3 comprises 17 residues. CDR3: CASSLLSGATPYNEQFF. CDR3 in DNA: TGTGCCAGCAGCTTACTTAGCGGGGCAACGCCCTACAATGAGCAGTTCTTC.

The gene calls are TRBV27 and TRBJ2-3, with D perhaps TRBD2 (6 bases). This CDR3 is 13 amino acids long. Trimming stripped 6 bases from V and 6 bases from J, with 13 bases between. CDR1 MNHEY and CDR2 SMNVEV come from the germline V gene (reference sequence). CDR3 region: CASRTTGGDTQYF. DNA for the CDR3: TGTGCCAGCAGGACTACCGGGGGTGATACGCAGTATTTT.

The CDR3 coding sequence is TGTGCCAGCTCCCCAAGGAGGGAGAAGATCCCCTACGAGCAGTACTTC. Amino acids: CASSPRREKIPYEQYF. The gene calls are TRBV18 and TRBJ2-7; maybe TRBD2 (6 bases). Trimming took 6 bases from V and 2 from J, leaving 20 bases between them. CDR1 and CDR2 (germline): KGHSH, LQKENI. The CDR3 spans 16 residues.

The chain joins TRBV11-3 to TRBJ2-2; possibly TRBD2 for D (7 bases). Germline-derived CDR1 and CDR2 are SGHNT and YENEEA. Trimming shortened V by 1 base and J by 7 bases, and 13 bases separated the two germline ends. The CDR3 sequence is 15 residues long. The CDR3 nucleotides read TGTGCCAGCAGCTTAGTAGGCGGGGGCCTCGGGGAGCTGTTTTTT. Residues: CASSLVGGGLGELFF. Looking up the rest from reference TRBV11-3 and TRBJ2-2 gives the full variable domain: EAGVVQSPRYKIIEKKQPVAFWCNPISGHNTLYWYLQNLGQGPELLIRYENEEAVDDSQLPKDRFSAERLKGVDSTLKIQPAELGDSAVYLCASSLVGGGLGELFFGEGSRLTVL.

The chain couples TRBV2 to TRBJ2-7; 7 nucleotides match TRBD1. Germline CDR1 SNHLY, CDR2 FYNNEI. The V segment lost 3 bases and the J segment 2 bases; nucleotides outside the gene matches: 4. This CDR3 region has 14 residues. The CDR3 bases are TGTGCCAGCAGTGATGACAGGGTGGCCTACGAGCAGTACTTC. Protein: CASSDDRVAYEQYF.